This T cell receptor (beta chain) was recorded in a study of cytomegalovirus exposure and HLA in healthy donors. CDR3 length: 15 amino acids. Trimming at V came to 3 bases and at J to 1 base, leaving 6 bases not matched to a gene. From germline, CDR1 is LGHNT and CDR2 FRNRAP. The study, taken as a whole, reports: A list of roughly 160 TCR beta chains associated with cytomegalovirus was given. Among TCR sequences, most were rare, though some public TCRs appeared in many donors.

Concerning this clone: The antigen is not known.

This table comes from immunoSEQ multiplex PCR, and its TCRdb copy is limited to in-frame clones, with some not included. There are roughly 250,000 clones in the sample; 85% to 90% occur only once, and around 3% lies in the top ten. Input material: PBMCs. The rearrangement joins TRBV12-5 to TRBJ2-7; 7 bases align to TRBD1. This receptor was obtained from a man aged 18 to 30 in good health and CMV-seronegative. This CDR3 reads CASGFPRDRSYEQYF. CDR3 sequence (DNA): TGTGCTAGTGGTTTCCCTAGGGACAGATCCTACGAGCAGTACTTC.